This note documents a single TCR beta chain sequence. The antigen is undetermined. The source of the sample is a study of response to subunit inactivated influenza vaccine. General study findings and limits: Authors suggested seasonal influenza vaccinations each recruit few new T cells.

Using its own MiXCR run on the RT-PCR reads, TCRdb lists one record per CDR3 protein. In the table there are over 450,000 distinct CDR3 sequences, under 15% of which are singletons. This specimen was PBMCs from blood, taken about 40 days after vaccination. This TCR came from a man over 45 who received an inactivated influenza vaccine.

Written as DNA, the CDR3 is TGTGCCAGCAGTTTGACGCGGAGCACAGATACGCAGCATTTT. Translating it yields CASSLTRSTDTQHF. The V gene is TRBV12-3 or TRBV12-4, the J gene TRBJ2-3, with D unresolved. The end of the DNA is better explained by TRBJ1-5, so the J call may be wrong. The CDR3 consists of 14 residues.